This note documents a single T cell receptor (beta chain) sequence. While infection was still active, Seattle patients were enrolled and then followed longitudinally. J was trimmed by 2 bases and V by 5 bases; bases with no gene match: 7. In germline, CDR1 is MDHEN, CDR2 SYDVKM. CDR3 length: 16 amino acids. Authors' data handling: Cell counts per sample came from amplifying reference gene primers. The repertoire was sequenced with immunoSEQ multiplex PCR; TCRdb's copy has only in-frame clones and lacks some. V and J calls and clone size are as listed in that table; D and trimming were resolved from the DNA. The sample records tens of thousands of clones, roughly 76% being singletons. These data are taken from a study of blood T cell repertoires in COVID-19. Turning to the study itself: Acute and convalescent COVID-19 samples came from the United States, Italy and Spain. From T cells, B-cell-depleted T cells, or PBMCs came the material, which was cDNA or gDNA.

The chain uses TRBV28 and TRBJ2-3; 10 nucleotides align to TRBD2. The TCR sequence derives from a man older than 75 with COVID-19, enrolled during active disease. The sequencing input was peripheral blood. The CDR3 sequence is CASSDPGTSDTDTQYF. The CDR3 region has the DNA TGTGCCAGCAGTGACCCCGGGACTAGCGACACAGATACGCAGTATTTT.